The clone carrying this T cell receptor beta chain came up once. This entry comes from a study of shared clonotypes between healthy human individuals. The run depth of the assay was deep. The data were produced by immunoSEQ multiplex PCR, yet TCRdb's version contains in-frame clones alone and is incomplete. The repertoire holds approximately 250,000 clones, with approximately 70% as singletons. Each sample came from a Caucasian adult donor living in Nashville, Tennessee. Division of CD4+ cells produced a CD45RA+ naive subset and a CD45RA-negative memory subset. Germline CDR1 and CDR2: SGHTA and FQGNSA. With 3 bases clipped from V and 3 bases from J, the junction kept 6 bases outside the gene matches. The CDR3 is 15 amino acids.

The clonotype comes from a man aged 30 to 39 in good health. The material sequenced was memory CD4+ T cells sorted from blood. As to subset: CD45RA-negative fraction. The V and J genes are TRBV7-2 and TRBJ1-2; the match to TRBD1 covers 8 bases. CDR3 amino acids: CASSFTGGVDYGYTF. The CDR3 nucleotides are TGTGCCAGCAGCTTTACAGGGGGAGTTGACTATGGCTACACCTTC.